This T cell receptor beta chain is drawn from a study of vaccination and CD4 T cells after COVID-19 (dated by TCRdb to between 2020 and 2023). Describing the broader study: Convalescent patients had a positive SARS-CoV-2 result on nasal swab PCR, and of these patients, several had mild disease and one had severe disease. The convalescent cohort comprised six males and four females, including two Hispanic individuals, seven Caucasians, two Asians and one multiracial person. Participants got two doses of the Pfizer-BioNTech BNT162b2 vaccine (n=8) or two doses of the Moderna mRNA-1273 vaccine (n=2). Post-COVID blood samples from convalescent patients were collected a median of roughly 100 days after diagnosis, with a range of roughly 30 to 170 days. Post-vaccine blood samples were collected a median of approximately 72 days after the second vaccine dose, ranging from 14 to 241 days. Culture stimuli were overlapping spike peptide pools from SARS-CoV-2 and from the common cold coronaviruses HCoV-NL63, HCoV-OC43 and HCoV-229E. In control cultures, a CEFX viral epitope pool was used as positive control, an HIV-1 Nef peptide pool was used as negative control, or no peptide was added. In under 13 COVID-19 convalescent patients and a handful of infection-naive healthy vaccine recipients, researchers compared the spike-specific CD4+ TCR repertoire from before mRNA vaccination with the repertoire from after. Study-wide findings and limitations: In convalescent patients, nearly all vaccine-specific clones (304 of 307) were found to be mono-reactive for SARS-CoV-2 spike rather than cross-reactive with common cold coronaviruses. In convalescent patients, a median around 84% of post-vaccine SARS-CoV-2-reactive clones were detected only after vaccination, and vaccine-specific priming was suggested by this finding. The number of convalescent patients in the study was relatively small, and the study did not examine early timepoints following natural infection. The median number of SARS-CoV-2-reactive clonotypes rose from under 25 after infection to some 40 after vaccination, but the change was not significant.

V trim: 3 bases; J trim: 6 bases; unmatched bases: 8. Per the germline V gene, MNHEY is the CDR1 and SVGAGI is the CDR2. Inclusive of the bounding cysteine and phenylalanine, the CDR3 is 15 residues long. Of the read, only the CDR3 DNA is kept; its 45 bases are in frame from base 1. The treatment or condition label, as the study defines it: approximately 9-day PBMC culture with coronavirus spike peptide pools or control peptides (ViraFEST assay). The ViraFEST assay, used in the study, expanded antigen-specific T cells with peptide pools and then identified the expanded clonotypes through TCR sequencing. The positive SARS-CoV-2 PCR tests of the convalescent patients were dated from March to December 2020, before the Alpha, Beta and Delta variants emerged in the United States. PBMCs were cultured at fewer than 2.5 million per well in IMDM supplemented with approximately 5.4% human AB serum and around 9.5 IU/ml IL-2, with around 10 ug/ml peptide pools added. On days 3 and 7, half of the culture medium was replaced with fresh IL-2-containing medium. Once the cells had been in culture for roughly 11 days, the EasySep CD4+ T cell isolation kit was used to isolate CD4+ T cells by negative selection. Ficoll-Paque Plus gradient centrifugation was used to isolate PBMCs from whole blood, and the isolated PBMCs were then either used fresh or cryopreserved at -140C. Culture conditions were generally each tested in triplicate wells.

Concerning this clonotype itself: What this receptor recognizes is not known. Within one base of it there is no much larger clone, and no base qualities were kept.

Libraries were made using PCR. TCR sequencing of DNA from cultured CD4+ T cells used the Oncomine TCR Beta short-read assay at the Johns Hopkins FTIC core. The QIAamp micro DNA kit was used to extract genomic DNA from the cultured CD4+ T cells. Oncomine TCR Beta libraries from cultured CD4+ T cells were pooled using unique dual indexes and sequenced on an Illumina iSeq 100. The original pipeline was this. Non-productive sequences were filtered out, and CDR3s that did not start with C, did not end with F or W, or were shorter than 7 amino acids were discarded. Antigen-specific clonotypes were identified using the MANAFEST web application through comparison of peptide-stimulated wells with reference and other culture wells. For a clone to be called positive, the clone needed an FDR below 0.05, an odds ratio above 5, and a productive frequency above 0.1% in at least two of three replicate wells. Cross-reactive clonotypes were defined as significantly expanded in both SARS-CoV-2 spike wells and at least one common cold coronavirus spike condition. Similarity between CDR3 sequences was evaluated in R version 3.6.1 using Levenshtein distances (stringdist) and unrooted phylogenetic trees (ape). TCRdb ran its own pipeline on the public reads, namely fastp trimming at Q25 and MiXCR clone calling, and kept in-frame beta chains. Each record represents a unique CDR3 protein, reported with the most common genes and DNA among its rows. None of the V and J calls come from the authors' own analysis; TCRdb made them. This sample has around 26,000 distinct CDR3 sequences in its table, and less than 65% of those were observed once. The ten largest clones represent about 5% of the sample.

This chain joins TRBV6-5 to TRBJ1-1; TRBD1 fits 9 bases in the junction. The specimen sequenced was CD4+ T cells from blood, cultured in vitro. This receptor was obtained from a human donor who had recovered from COVID-19. The CDR3 protein is CASSYFGQGLSEAFF. The nucleotide sequence reads as follows: TGTGCCAGCAGTTATTTCGGACAGGGGTTATCTGAAGCTTTCTTT.